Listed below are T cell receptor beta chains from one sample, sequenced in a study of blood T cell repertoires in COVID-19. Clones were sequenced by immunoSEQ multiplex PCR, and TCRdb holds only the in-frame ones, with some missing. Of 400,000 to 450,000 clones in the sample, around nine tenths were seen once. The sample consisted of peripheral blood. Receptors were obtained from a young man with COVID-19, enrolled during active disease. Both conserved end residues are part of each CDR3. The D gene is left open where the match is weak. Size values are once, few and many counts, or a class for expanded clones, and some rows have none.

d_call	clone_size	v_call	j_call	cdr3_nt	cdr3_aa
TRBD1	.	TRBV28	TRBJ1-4	TGTGCCAGCAGTTTACTGGGACAGCGAGAAAAACTGTTTTTT	CASSLLGQREKLFF
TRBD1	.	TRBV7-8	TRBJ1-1	TGTGCCAGCAGCTCGGGACAGGCCACTGAAGCTTTCTTT	CASSSGQATEAFF
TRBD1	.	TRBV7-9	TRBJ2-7	TGTGCCAGCAGCACCCCGGGACAGGGCTACGAGCAGTACTTC	CASSTPGQGYEQYF
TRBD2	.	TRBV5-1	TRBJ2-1	TGCGCCAGCAGCGGACTAGCGGGGACTTACAATGAGCAGTTCTTC	CASSGLAGTYNEQFF
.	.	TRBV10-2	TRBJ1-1	TGCGCCAGCAGTGAACCGGGGGAGAACACTGAAGCTTTCTTT	CASSEPGENTEAFF
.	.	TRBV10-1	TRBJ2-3	TGCGCCAGTGGTCCGCGGGGGCCTACAGATACGCAGTATTTT	CASGPRGPTDTQYF
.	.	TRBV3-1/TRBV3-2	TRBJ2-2	TGTGCCAGCACCCAAAGGGGAACAGGGCGTATCGGGGAGCTGTTTTTT	CASTQRGTGRIGELFF
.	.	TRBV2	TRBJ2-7	TGTGCCAGCAGGTCACAGGGAAGCTCCTACGAGCAGTACTTC	CASRSQGSSYEQYF
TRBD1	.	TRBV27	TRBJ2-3	TGTGCCAGCAGCTCATGGGCAGGGGGTTCCACAGATACGCAGTATTTT	CASSSWAGGSTDTQYF
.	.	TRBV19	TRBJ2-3	TGTGCCAGTAGCGGGGGAACCGTTTACACAGATACGCAGTATTTT	CASSGGTVYTDTQYF
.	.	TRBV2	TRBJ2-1	TGTGCCAGCCTCCGGGACTCCTTCTACAATGAGCAGTTCTTC	CASLRDSFYNEQFF
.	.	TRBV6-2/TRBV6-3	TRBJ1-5	TGTGCCAGCAGCCTACGATCCAGGGCCAATCAGCCCCAGCATTTT	CASSLRSRANQPQHF
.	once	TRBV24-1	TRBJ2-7	TGTGCCACCAGTGATCAGGGTTTCGAGCAGTACTTC	CATSDQGFEQYF
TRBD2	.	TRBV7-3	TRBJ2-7	TGTGCCAGCAGCCCGGGACTAGCGGGACAATACGAGCAGTACTTC	CASSPGLAGQYEQYF
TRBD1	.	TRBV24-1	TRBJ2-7	TGTGCCACCAGTGACGCGGGACAGGGTGCCCACGAGCAGTACTTC	CATSDAGQGAHEQYF